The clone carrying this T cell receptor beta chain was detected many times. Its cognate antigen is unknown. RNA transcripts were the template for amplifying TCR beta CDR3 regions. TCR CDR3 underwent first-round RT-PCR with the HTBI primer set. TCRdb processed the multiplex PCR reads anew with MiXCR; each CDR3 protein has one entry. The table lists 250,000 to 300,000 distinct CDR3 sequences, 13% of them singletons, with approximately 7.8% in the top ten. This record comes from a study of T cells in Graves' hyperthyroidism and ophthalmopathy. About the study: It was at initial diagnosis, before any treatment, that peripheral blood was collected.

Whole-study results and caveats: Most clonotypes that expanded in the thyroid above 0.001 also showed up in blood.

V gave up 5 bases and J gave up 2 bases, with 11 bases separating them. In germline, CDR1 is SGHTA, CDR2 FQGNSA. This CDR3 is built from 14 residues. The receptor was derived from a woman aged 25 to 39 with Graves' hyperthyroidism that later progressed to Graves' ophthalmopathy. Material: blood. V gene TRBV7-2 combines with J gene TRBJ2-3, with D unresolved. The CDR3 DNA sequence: TGTGCCAGCAGCCCAACCAAAGTCACAGATACGCAGTATTTT. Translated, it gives CASSPTKVTDTQYF. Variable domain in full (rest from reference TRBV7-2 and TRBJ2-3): GAGVSQSPSNKVTEKGKDVELRCDPISGHTALYWYRQSLGQGLEFLIYFQGNSAPDKSGLPSDRFSAERTGGSVSTLTIQRTQQEDSAVYLCASSPTKVTDTQYFGPGTRLTVL.